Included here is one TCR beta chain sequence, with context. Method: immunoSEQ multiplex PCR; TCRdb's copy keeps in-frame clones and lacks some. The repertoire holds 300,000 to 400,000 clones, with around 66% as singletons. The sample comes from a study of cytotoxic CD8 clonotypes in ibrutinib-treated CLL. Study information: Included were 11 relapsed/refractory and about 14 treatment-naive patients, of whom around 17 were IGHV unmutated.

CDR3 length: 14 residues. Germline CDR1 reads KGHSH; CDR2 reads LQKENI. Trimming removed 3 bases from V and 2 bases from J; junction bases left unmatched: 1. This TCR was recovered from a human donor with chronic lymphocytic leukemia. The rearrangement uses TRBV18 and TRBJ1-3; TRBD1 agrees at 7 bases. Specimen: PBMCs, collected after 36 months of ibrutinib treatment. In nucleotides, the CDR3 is TGTGCCAGCTCACCCGGGACAGCTGGAAACACCATATATTTT. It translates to CASSPGTAGNTIYF.